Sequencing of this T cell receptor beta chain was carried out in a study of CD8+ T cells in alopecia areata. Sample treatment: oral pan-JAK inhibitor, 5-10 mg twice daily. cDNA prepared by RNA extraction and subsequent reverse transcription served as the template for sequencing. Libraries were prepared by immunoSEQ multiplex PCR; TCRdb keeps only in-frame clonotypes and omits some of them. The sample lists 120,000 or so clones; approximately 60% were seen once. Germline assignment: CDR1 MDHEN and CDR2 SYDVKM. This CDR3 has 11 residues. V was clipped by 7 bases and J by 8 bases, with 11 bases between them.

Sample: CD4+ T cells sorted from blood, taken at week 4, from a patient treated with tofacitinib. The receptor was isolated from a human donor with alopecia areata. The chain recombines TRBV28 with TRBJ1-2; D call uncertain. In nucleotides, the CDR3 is TGTGCCAGCACGTCTTTCGGAGGCTACACCTTC. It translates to CASTSFGGYTF.